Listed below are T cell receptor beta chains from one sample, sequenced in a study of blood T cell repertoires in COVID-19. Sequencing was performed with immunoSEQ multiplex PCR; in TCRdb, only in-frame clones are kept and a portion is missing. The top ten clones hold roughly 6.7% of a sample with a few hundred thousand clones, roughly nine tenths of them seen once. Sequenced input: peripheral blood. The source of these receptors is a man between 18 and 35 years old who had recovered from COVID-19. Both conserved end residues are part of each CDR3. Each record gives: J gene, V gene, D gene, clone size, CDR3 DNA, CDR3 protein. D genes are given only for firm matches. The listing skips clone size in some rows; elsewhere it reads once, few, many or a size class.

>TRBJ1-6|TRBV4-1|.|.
TGCGCCAGCAGCCAAGATTTGGGGAGCTCCTATAATTCACCCCTCCACTTT
CASSQDLGSSYNSPLHF
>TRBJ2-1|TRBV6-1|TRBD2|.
TGTGCCAGCAGTGAAGGGGCCGGGACTAGCGGGAGGGCCATACACAATGAGCAGTTCTTC
CASSEGAGTSGRAIHNEQFF
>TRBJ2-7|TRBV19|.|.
TGTGCCAGTAGTATAGCGGGTACCGGCTCCTACGAGCAGTACTTC
CASSIAGTGSYEQYF
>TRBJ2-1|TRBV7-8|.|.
TGTGCCAGCAGACTTCGGGACTACAATGAGCAGTTCTTC
CASRLRDYNEQFF
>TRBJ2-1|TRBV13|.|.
TGTGCCAGCAGCTTAGAACAGGAGTTGGGTGAGCAGTTCTTC
CASSLEQELGEQFF
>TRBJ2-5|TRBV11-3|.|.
TGTGCCAGCAGCTTGGCCTACCAAGAGACCCAGTACTTC
CASSLAYQETQYF
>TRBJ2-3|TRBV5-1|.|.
TGCGCCAGCAGCTTGGACACCCCCTCTTCCACAGATACGCAGTATTTT
CASSLDTPSSTDTQYF
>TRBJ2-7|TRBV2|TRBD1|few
TGTGCCAGCAGAGTGCCTAGGGACAGGGTATACGAGCAGTACTTC
CASRVPRDRVYEQYF
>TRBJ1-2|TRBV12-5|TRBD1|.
TGTGCTAGTGGTTTACAAGACAGGGAGAGGTATGGCTACACCTTC
CASGLQDRERYGYTF
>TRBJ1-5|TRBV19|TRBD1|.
TGTGCCAGTAGTACCGGACAGGGAGGCAATCAGCCCCAGCATTTT
CASSTGQGGNQPQHF
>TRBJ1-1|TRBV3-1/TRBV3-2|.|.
TGTGCCAGCAGCCAAGTGGAGGGGACTGAAGCTTTCTTT
CASSQVEGTEAFF
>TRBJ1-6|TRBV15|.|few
TGTGCCACCAGCAGAGCGCGCAACGATCCCCCAGGGGTTTCACCCCTCCACTTT
CATSRARNDPPGVSPLHF
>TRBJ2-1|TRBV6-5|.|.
TGTGCCAGCAATAGACAGACTAGAAACAATGAGCAGTTCTTC
CASNRQTRNNEQFF
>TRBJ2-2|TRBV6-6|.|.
TGTGCCAGCAGGGAGTCTGGCGGGGAGCTGTTTTTT
CASRESGGELFF
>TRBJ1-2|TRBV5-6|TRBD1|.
TGTGCCAGCAGCTTGGGTGGGGGAGGACAGGAGACCTATGGCTACACCTTC
CASSLGGGGQETYGYTF
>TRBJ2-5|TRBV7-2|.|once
TGTGCCAGCAGCTTAGGCAGGGGAGAGACCCAGTACTTC
CASSLGRGETQYF
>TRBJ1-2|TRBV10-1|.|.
TGCGCCAGCAGTGAACAGGGTACTAACTATGGCTACACCTTC
CASSEQGTNYGYTF
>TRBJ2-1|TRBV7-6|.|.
TGTGCCAGCAGCTTAGGGGGAGGTGGGTGGAATGAGCAGTTCTTC
CASSLGGGGWNEQFF
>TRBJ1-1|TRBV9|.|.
TGTGCCAGCAGCGCAGTACGAGGGTTGAACACTGAAGCTTTCTTT
CASSAVRGLNTEAFF
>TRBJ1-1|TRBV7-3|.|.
TGTGCCAGCAGCTTAGGGGGCCCAGTAGGATCGAACACTGAAGCTTTCTTT
CASSLGGPVGSNTEAFF
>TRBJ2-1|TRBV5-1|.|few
TGCGCCAGCAGCTTGGAGGGGTTCTACAATGAGCAGTTCTTC
CASSLEGFYNEQFF
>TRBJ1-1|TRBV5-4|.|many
TGTGCCAGCAGCCACGGCGGCGGTAGGGGGGCTTTCTTT
CASSHGGGRGAFF
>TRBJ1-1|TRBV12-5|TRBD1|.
TGTGCTAGTGGGCTACAGGGGGCAAACACTGAAGCTTTCTTT
CASGLQGANTEAFF
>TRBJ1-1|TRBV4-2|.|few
TGTGCCAGCAGCCAAGATGCATGGGAGACGGCAAACACTGAAGCTTTCTTT
CASSQDAWETANTEAFF
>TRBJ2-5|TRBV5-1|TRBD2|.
TGCGCCAGCAGCTTGGGACTAGCGGGAGTCCCCCAACAAGAGACCCAGTACTTC
CASSLGLAGVPQQETQYF
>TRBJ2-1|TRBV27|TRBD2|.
TGTGCCAGCAGTTTCCTAGCGGGGGATTACAATGAGCAGTTCTTC
CASSFLAGDYNEQFF
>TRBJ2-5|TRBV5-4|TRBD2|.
TGTGCCAGCAGCTTTCTTAGCGGGGGGCAAGAGACCCAGTACTTC
CASSFLSGGQETQYF
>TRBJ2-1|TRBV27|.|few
TGTGCCAGCTCGGACTCATCCTCCTACAATGAGCAGTTCTTC
CASSDSSSYNEQFF
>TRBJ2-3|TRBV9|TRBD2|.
TGTGCCAGCAGCGTAGCGGGAGTAGGGACTACTCAGAATTTT
CASSVAGVGTTQNF
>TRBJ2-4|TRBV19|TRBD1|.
TGTGCCAGTAGTATCGACAGGGGAAACATTCAGTACTTC
CASSIDRGNIQYF
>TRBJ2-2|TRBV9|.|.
TGTGCCAGCAGCGGCGACGGAGGCGGGGAGCTGTTTTTT
CASSGDGGGELFF
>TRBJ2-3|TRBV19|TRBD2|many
TGTGCCAGTAGTACGCGGACTAGCGGGGACACAGATACGCAGTATTTT
CASSTRTSGDTDTQYF
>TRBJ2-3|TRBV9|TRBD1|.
TGTGCCAGCAGCAGGGGACAGCCCTACACAGATACGCAGTATTTT
CASSRGQPYTDTQYF
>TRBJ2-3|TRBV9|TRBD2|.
TGTGCCAGCACCGGGACTAACACAGATACGCAGTATTTT
CASTGTNTDTQYF
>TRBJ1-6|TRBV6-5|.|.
TGTGCCAGCACCCTTGGGAAGGGGAATTCACCCCTCCACTTT
CASTLGKGNSPLHF
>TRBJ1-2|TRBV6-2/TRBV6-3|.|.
TGTGCCAGCAGCCTCCCGGGTACAGCAGCTCGGGGTGGCTACACCTTC
CASSLPGTAARGGYTF
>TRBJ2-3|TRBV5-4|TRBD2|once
TGTGCCAGCAGCTTGGGGACTAGCGGGGTAACGCAGTATTTT
CASSLGTSGVTQYF
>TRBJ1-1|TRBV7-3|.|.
TGTGCCAGCAGCTTAACGTCGGGGGGAAGCACTGAAGCTTTCTTT
CASSLTSGGSTEAFF
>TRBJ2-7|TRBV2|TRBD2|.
TGTGCCAGCAGGTCCGGGACTAGCGGGAGTTACGAGCAGTACTTC
CASRSGTSGSYEQYF
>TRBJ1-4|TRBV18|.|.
TGTGCCAGCTCACCGAGGATAGAAGGGGGTAATGAAAAACTGTTTTTT
CASSPRIEGGNEKLFF
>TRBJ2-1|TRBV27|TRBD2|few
TGTGCCAGCAGTCCCTGGACTAGCGGGGCCTACAATGAGCAGTTCTTC
CASSPWTSGAYNEQFF
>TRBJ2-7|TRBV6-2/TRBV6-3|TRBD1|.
TGTGCCAGCAGTTCCTCAGGGGGCAGGCAATCCTACGAGCAGTACTTC
CASSSSGGRQSYEQYF
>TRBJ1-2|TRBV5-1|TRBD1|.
TGCGCCAGCAGCTTCGGACAGGGGAGGGATGGCTACACCTTC
CASSFGQGRDGYTF
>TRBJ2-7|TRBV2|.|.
TGTGCCAGCAGGCGGGGTCCCTACGAGCAGTACTTC
CASRRGPYEQYF
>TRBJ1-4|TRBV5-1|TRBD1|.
TGCGCCAGCAGCTCGACAGGGCAGACTAATGAAAAACTGTTTTTT
CASSSTGQTNEKLFF
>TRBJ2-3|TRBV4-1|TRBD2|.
TGCGCCAGCAGACGGTCACTAGCGGGGGGGACTAGGGATACGCAGTATTTT
CASRRSLAGGTRDTQYF
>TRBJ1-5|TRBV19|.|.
TGTGCCAGTAGTGGGGCCTCGGGGGGTCAGCCCCAGCATTTT
CASSGASGGQPQHF
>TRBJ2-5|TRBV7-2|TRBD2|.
TGTGCCAGCAGCTTAGAACCAGCGGGGGGGCAGGGGACCCAGTACTTC
CASSLEPAGGQGTQYF
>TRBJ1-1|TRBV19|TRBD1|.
TGTGCCAGTAGTATTGGGGCGGGACAGGTGACTGAAGCTTTCTTT
CASSIGAGQVTEAFF
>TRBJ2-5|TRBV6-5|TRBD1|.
TGTGCCAGCAGTTACCAGGGACAGCCCCAAGAGACCCAGTACTTC
CASSYQGQPQETQYF
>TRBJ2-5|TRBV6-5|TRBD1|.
TGTGCCAGCAGTTACATTGATGGGACAGTAGAGACCCAGTACTTC
CASSYIDGTVETQYF